This T cell receptor (beta chain) was documented in a study of blood T cell repertoires in COVID-19. Study summary: Spain, Italy and the United States supplied samples that represented acute and convalescent COVID-19. The cDNA or gDNA used as material had been derived from T cells, B-cell-depleted T cells, or PBMCs.

Per the original data handling: Amplifying reference gene primers gave estimates of nucleated cell counts. Assay: immunoSEQ multiplex PCR; the TCRdb copy retains only in-frame clones and omits some. V, J and clone size are those of that table, while D and trimming were read from the DNA. The sample holds 80,000 or so clones, about four fifths seen once. With 6 bases clipped from V and 4 bases from J, the junction kept 12 bases outside the gene matches. The CDR3 is 16 amino acids. The germline V gene encodes CDR1 SGDLS and CDR2 YYNGEE. This sequence originates from a human donor in a cohort sampled during active COVID-19. The sample consisted of peripheral blood. The chain joins TRBV9 to TRBJ2-1, with 8 bases fitting TRBD2. The CDR3 DNA reads as TGTGCCAGCACCCCTGCGGGGGGCCTAAGATACAATGAGCAGTTCTTC. This codes for CASTPAGGLRYNEQFF.